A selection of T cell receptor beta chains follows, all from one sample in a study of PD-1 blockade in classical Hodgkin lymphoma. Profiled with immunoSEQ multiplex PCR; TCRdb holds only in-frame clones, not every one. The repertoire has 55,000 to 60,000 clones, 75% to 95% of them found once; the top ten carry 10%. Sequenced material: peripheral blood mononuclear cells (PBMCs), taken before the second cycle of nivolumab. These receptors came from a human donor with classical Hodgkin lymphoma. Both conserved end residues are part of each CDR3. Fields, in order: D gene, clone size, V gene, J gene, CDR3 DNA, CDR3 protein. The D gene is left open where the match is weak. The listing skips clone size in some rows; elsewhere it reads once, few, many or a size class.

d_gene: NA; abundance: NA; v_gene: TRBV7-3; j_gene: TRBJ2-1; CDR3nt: TGTGCCAGCAGCTTAATCGGTTCCTACAATGAGCAGTTCTTC; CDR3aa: CASSLIGSYNEQFF
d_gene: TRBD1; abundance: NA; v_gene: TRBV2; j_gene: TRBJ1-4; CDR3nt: TGTGCCAGCAGGGCCACAGGGGCCCCTAGTGAAAAACTGTTTTTT; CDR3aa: CASRATGAPSEKLFF
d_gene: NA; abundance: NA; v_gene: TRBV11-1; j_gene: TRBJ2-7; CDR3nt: TGTGCCAGCAGCCCGCCCGAGTGGGACACAGCCTACGAGCAGTACTTC; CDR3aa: CASSPPEWDTAYEQYF
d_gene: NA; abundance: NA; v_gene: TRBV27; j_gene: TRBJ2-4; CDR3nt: TGTGCCAGCAGTTCTATGGGAGACATTCAGTACTTC; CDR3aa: CASSSMGDIQYF
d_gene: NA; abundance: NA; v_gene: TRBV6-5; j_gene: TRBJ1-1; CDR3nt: TGTGCCAGCAGTTACGGGGACGTCCCGAACACTGAAGCTTTCTTT; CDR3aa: CASSYGDVPNTEAFF
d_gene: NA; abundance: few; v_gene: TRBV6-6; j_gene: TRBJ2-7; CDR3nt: TGTGCCAGCGGTGCAGGGACACCCTACGAGCAGTACTTC; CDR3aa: CASGAGTPYEQYF
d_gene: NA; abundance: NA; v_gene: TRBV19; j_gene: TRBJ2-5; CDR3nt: TGTGCCAGTAGTCCCTCGACTAGGTCGGAGACCCAGTACTTC; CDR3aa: CASSPSTRSETQYF
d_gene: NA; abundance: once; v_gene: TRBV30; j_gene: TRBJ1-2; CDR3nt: TGTGCCTGGATATCAGGAGACACCCTCGATGGCTACACCTTC; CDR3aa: CAWISGDTLDGYTF
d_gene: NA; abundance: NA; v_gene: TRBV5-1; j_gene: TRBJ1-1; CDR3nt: TGCGCCAGCAGCTTGCTCGGGGACACTGAAGCTTTCTTT; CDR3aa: CASSLLGDTEAFF
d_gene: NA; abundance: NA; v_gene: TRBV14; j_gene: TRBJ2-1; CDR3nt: TGTGCCAGCAGCCCGAACATGGGTTCACAGTTCTTC; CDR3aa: CASSPNMGSQFF
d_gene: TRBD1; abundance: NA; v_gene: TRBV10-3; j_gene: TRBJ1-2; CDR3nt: TGTGCCATCAGTGAGGGGACAGAGAACTATGGCTACACCTTC; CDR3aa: CAISEGTENYGYTF
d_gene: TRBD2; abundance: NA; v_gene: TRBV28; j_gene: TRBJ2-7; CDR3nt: TGTGCCAGCCTAGCGGGATCCTCCTACGAGCAGTACTTC; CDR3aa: CASLAGSSYEQYF
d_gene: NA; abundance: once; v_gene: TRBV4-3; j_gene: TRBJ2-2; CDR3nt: TGCGCCAGCAGCCTATTAGCGGCTTACACCGGGGAGCTGTTTTTT; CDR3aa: CASSLLAAYTGELFF
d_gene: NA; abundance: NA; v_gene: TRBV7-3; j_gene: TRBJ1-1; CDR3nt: TGTGCCAGCCAGGGGCCGAACACTGAAGCTTTCTTT; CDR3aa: CASQGPNTEAFF
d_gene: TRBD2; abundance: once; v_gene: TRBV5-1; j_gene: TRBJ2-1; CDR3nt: TGCGCCAGCAGCTTGGGGTTGGGACTAGCGAGGGACAATGAGCAGTTCTTC; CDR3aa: CASSLGLGLARDNEQFF
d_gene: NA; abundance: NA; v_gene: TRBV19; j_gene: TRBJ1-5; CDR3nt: TGTGCCAGTAGTATATACGCCAGAGACCAGCCCCAGCATTTT; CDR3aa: CASSIYARDQPQHF
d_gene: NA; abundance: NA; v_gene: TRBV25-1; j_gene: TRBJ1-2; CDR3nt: TGTGCCAGCAGTGAATTTAGGAACTATGGCTACACCTTC; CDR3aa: CASSEFRNYGYTF
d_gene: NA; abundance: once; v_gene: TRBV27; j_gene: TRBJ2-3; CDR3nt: TGTGCCAGCAGTTTTGAGGTAGCTGGCACAGATACGCAGTATTTT; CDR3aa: CASSFEVAGTDTQYF
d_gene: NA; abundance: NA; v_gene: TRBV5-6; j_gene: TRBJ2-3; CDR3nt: TGTGCCAGCAGCTTGGCCTGGCAGGGAAGCACAGATACGCAGTATTTT; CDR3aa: CASSLAWQGSTDTQYF
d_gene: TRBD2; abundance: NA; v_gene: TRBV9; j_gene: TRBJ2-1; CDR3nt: TGTGCCAGCAGCTTTAGACTAGCGGGGGGGCTGGGTGAGCAGTTCTTC; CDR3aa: CASSFRLAGGLGEQFF
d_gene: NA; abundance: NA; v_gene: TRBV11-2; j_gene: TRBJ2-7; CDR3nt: TGTGCCAGCAGCTTAGTACCCGGGACAAGCGCCTACGAGCAGTACTTC; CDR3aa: CASSLVPGTSAYEQYF
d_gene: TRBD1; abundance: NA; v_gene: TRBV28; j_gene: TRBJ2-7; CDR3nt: TGTGCCAGCAGTTTTGAAGGGACAGGGAGATCCTACGAGCAGTACTTC; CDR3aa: CASSFEGTGRSYEQYF
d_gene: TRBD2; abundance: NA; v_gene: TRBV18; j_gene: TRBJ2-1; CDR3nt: TGTGCCAGCTCACAGGGACTAGCGGGAGATTACAATGAGCAGTTCTTC; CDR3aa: CASSQGLAGDYNEQFF
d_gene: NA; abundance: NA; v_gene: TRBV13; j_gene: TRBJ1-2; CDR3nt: TGTGCCAGCAGCTTAATAACGGCGGCGACTTACTATGGCTACACCTTC; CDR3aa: CASSLITAATYYGYTF
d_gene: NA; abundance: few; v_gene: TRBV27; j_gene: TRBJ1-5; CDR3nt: TGTGCCAGCTCCCCCTCAGGCGGTCAGCCCCAGCATTTT; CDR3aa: CASSPSGGQPQHF
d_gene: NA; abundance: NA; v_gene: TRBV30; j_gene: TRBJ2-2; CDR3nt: TGTGCCTTCCCGGTCCGGGACTTCACCGGGGAGCTGTTTTTT; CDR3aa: CAFPVRDFTGELFF
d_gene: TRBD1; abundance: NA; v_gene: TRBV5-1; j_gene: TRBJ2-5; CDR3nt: TGCGCCAGCAGCACAATCACAGGGGGTCTTCAAGAGACCCAGTACTTC; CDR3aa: CASSTITGGLQETQYF
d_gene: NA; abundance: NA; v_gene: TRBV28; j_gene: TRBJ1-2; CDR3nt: TGTGCCAGCAGGCCTATTAACTATGGCTACACCTTC; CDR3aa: CASRPINYGYTF
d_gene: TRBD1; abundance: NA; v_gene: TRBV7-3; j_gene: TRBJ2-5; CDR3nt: TGTGCCAGCAGCGACGGACAGGAGGCGGAGACCCAGTACTTC; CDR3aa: CASSDGQEAETQYF
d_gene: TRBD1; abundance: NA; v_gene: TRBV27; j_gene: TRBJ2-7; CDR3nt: TGTGCCAGCAGTTTAGGACAGGGGGGGTACGAGCAGTACTTC; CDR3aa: CASSLGQGGYEQYF
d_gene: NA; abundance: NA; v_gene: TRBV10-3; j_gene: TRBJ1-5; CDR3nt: TGTGCCATCAGTGTGGGCAGGGGAAATCAGCCCCAGCATTTT; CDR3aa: CAISVGRGNQPQHF
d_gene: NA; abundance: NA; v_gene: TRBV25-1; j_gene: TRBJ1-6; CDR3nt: TGTGCCAGCAGCCCCAGGGGAGTCTCCTATAATTCACCCCTCCACTTT; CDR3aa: CASSPRGVSYNSPLHF
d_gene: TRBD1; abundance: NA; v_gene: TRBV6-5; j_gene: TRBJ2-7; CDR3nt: TGTGCCAGCAGTTACTCGGGACAGGGGAACGAGCAGTACTTC; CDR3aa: CASSYSGQGNEQYF
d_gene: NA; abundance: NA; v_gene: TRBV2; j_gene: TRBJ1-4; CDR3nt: TGTGCCAGCACCCCACGGGCCACAGGTACTAATGAAAAACTGTTTTTT; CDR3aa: CASTPRATGTNEKLFF
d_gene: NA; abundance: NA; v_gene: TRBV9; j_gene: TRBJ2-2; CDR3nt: TGTGCCAGCAGCGTAGCCCGGGTCAGGGCCTCGAACACCGGGGAGCTGTTTTTT; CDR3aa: CASSVARVRASNTGELFF
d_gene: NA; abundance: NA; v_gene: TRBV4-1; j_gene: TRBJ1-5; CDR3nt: TGCGCCAGCAGCCCCCAAACCGCCCCCGGTAGCAATCAGCCCCAGCATTTT; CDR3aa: CASSPQTAPGSNQPQHF
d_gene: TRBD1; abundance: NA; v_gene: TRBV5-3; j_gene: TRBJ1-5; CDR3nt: TGTGCCAGAAGCTCCGACCCGGGACAGGGGCCGGAGGAACAGCCCCAGCATTTT; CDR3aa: CARSSDPGQGPEEQPQHF
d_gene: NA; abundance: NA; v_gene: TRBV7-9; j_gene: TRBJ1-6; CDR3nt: TGTGCCAGCAGCTTAACAGTCTGGGGAGATAATTCACCCCTCCACTTT; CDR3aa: CASSLTVWGDNSPLHF
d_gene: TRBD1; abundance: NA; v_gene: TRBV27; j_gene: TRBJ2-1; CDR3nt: TGTGCCAGCAGTGCTACAGGGGAACCAAGTAATGAGCAGTTCTTC; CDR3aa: CASSATGEPSNEQFF
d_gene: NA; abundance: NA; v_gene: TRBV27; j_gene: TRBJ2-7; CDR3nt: TGTGCCACCCGACGAGGGACAAGCCTCTACGAGCAGTACTTC; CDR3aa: CATRRGTSLYEQYF
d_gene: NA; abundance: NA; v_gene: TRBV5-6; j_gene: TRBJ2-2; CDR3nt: TGTGCCAGCAGCGTCCTGGGACCGGGCACCGGGGAGCTGTTTTTT; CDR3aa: CASSVLGPGTGELFF
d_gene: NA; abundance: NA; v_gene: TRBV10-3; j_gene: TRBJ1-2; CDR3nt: TGTGCCATCAGCATTACACCCGGGACTGACGATGATCGCTACACCTTC; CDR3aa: CAISITPGTDDDRYTF
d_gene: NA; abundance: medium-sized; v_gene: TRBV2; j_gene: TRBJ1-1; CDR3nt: TGTGCCAGCAGTGAATGGGGGAACACTGAAGCTTTCTTT; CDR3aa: CASSEWGNTEAFF
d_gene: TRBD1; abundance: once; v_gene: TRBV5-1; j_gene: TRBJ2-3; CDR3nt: TGCGCCAGCAGCCCGGGACAGGAGTATACAGATACGCAGTATTTT; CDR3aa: CASSPGQEYTDTQYF
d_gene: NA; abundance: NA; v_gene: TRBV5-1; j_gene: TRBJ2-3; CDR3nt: TGCGCCAGCAGCTTGGTCGGTGGAGATACGCAGTATTTT; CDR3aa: CASSLVGGDTQYF
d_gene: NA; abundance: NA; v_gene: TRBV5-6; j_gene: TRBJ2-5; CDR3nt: TGTGCCAGCAGCTCGGGGACTGAAGAGACCCAGTACTTC; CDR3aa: CASSSGTEETQYF